This passage covers 5 T cell receptor beta chains from one sample sequenced in a study of low-dose radiotherapy and immunotherapy resistance in tumors. Alpha- and beta-chain coverage of first-strand cDNA came from TRAV- and TRBV-specific primers. TCR amplification ran approximately 22 PCR cycles using constant-region and V-primer adapter primers. MiXCR, applied by TCRdb to the reads, yields one record per CDR3 protein. The sample has around 15,000 distinct CDR3 sequences, roughly 70% seen once. The source is a human donor with advanced metastatic prostate, ovarian, gallbladder or colorectal cancer (not recorded which). This table probably holds off-target reads from a library built for another chain.

The chain employs TRBV28 and TRBJ1-2; D gene ambiguous. Per the germline V gene, CDR1 is MDHEN and CDR2 is SYDVKM. The CDR3 consists of 11 residues. V gave up 11 bases and J gave up 7 bases, with 14 bases separating them. CDR3 sequence reads: CACKIARGYTF. In DNA, the CDR3 is TGTGCCTGCAAAATCGCACGTGGCTACACCTTC.

The chain links TRBV7-8 to TRBJ1-6; possible D gene TRBD1, 5 bases. In germline, CDR1 is SGHVS, CDR2 FQNEAQ. The V end was cut by 5 bases, the J end by 10 bases, with 30 bases between. The CDR3 is 19 amino acids. For the CDR3, the DNA is TGTGCCAGCAGCCTGATGGGTCAGGGTGTCGGGCAGGGAGGGTCACCCCTCCACTTT. The encoded protein is CASSLMGQGVGQGGSPLHF.

The V call is TRBV6-6, the J call TRBJ1-5; 10 bases line up with TRBD1. This CDR3 spans 12 amino acids. Trimming cost V 8 bases and J 8 bases; bases outside gene matches: 3. Germline CDR1 reads MNHNY; CDR2 reads SVGAGI (reference sequence). The CDR3, as DNA: TGTGCCAGCGAGGACAGGGGGAAGCCCCAGCATTTT. Protein product: CASEDRGKPQHF.

In nucleotides, the CDR3 is TGTGCCAGCAGCCGACAGGGAGGACCAGATACGCAGTATTTT. Protein product: CASSRQGGPDTQYF. The rearrangement links TRBV14 to TRBJ2-3, with D possibly matching TRBD1 (7 bases). V was cut by 4 bases and J by 4 bases, with 12 bases left in between. The CDR3 runs 14 residues. The germline gives CDR1 SGHDN, CDR2 FVKESK. Supplemented by reference TRBV14 and TRBJ2-3, the full variable domain reads EAGVTQFPSHSVIEKGQTVTLRCDPISGHDNLYWYRRVMGKEIKFLLHFVKESKQDESGMPNNRFLAERTGGTYSTLKVQPAELEDSGVYFCASSRQGGPDTQYFGPGTRLTVL.

This chain connects TRBV6-2 or TRBV6-3 to TRBJ2-2; maybe TRBD1 (6 bases). Germline V gene sequence: CDR1 MNHEY, CDR2 SVGEGT. The CDR3 is made up of 17 amino acids. The V end was cut by 7 bases, the J end by 7 bases, with 25 bases between. The CDR3 spells CASTDRPRAGAHGELFF. The DNA of the CDR3 is TGTGCCAGCACCGACAGGCCGCGGGCTGGGGCTCACGGGGAGCTGTTTTTT.